The clone carrying this TCR beta chain was detected only once. The antigen remains undetermined. From RNA, the CDR3 regions of TCR beta chains were amplified and sequenced. HTBI primers primed a first-round RT-PCR, and a second-round multiplex PCR followed. One entry per CDR3 protein results from TCRdb running MiXCR on the multiplex PCR reads. The sample contains more than 300,000 distinct CDR3 sequences, about 18% of which appear only once. This entry comes from a study of Graves' ophthalmopathy and Graves' hyperthyroidism. This CDR3 comprises 15 residues. V shed 0 bases, J shed 4 bases, and the junction held 5 bases outside the gene matches. Germline V gene data show CDR1 as MNHEY and CDR2 as SVGAGI. The study, taken as a whole, reports: The model flagged ophthalmopathy progression at over 60% sensitivity and 72% to 85% specificity. Most expanded thyroid clonotypes above 0.001 frequency also appeared in blood.

The chain employs TRBV6-5 and TRBJ1-2, with TRBD1 matching 7 bases. This sequence was found in an adult woman with stable Graves' hyperthyroidism. Input material: peripheral blood. This CDR3 is CASSYSRGTAYGYTF. The CDR3 bases are TGTGCCAGCAGTTACTCGCGCGGGACAGCCTATGGCTACACCTTC.